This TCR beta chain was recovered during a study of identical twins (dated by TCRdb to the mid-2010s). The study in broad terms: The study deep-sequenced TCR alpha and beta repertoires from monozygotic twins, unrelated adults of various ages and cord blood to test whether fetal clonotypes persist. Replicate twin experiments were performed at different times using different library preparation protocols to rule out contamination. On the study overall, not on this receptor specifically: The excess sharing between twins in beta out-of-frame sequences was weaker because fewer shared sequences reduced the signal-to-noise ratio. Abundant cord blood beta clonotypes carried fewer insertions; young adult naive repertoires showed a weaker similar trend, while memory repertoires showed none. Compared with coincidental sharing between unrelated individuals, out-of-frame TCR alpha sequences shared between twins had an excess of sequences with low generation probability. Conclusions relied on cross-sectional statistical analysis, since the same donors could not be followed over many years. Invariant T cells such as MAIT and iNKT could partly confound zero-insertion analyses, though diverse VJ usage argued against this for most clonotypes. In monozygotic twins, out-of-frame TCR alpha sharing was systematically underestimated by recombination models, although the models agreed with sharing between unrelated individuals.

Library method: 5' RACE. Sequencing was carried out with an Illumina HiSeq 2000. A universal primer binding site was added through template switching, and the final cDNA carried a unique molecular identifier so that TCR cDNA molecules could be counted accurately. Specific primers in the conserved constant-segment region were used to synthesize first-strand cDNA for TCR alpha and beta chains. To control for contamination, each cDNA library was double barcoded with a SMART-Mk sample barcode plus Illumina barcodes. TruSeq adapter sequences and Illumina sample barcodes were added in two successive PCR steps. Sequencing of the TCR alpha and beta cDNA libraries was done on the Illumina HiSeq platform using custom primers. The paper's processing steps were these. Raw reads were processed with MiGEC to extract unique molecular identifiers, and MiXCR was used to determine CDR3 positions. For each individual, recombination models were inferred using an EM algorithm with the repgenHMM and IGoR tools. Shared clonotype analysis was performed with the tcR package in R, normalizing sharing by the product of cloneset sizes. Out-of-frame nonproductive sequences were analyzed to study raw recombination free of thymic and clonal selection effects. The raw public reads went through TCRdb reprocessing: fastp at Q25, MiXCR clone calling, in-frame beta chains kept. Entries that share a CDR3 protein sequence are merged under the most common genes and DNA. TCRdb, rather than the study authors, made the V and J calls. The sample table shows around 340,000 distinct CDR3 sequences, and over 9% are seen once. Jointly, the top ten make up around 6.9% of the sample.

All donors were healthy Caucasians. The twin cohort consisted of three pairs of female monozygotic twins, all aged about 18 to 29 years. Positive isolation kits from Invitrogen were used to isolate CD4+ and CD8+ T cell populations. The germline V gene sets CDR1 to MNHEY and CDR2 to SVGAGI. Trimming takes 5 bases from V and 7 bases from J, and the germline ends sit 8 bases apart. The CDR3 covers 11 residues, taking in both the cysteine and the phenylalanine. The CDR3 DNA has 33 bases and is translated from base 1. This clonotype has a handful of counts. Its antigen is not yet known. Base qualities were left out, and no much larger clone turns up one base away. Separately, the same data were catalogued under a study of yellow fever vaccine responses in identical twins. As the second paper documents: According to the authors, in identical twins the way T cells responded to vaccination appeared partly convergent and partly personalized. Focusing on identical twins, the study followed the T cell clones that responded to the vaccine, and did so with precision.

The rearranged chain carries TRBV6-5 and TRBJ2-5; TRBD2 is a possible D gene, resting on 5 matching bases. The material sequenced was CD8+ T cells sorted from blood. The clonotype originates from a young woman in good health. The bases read TGTGCCAGCAGTGACGGAGGGACCCAGTACTTC. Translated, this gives CASSDGGTQYF.